Listed here is a single T cell receptor beta chain. This clonotype has a count of ten or more. This clone's antigen is unknown. Per-base qualities were not stored, and no clone one base away is much larger. Stable Graves' hyperthyroidism was defined as no progression to ophthalmopathy during 18 months of follow-up. The hyperthyroidism patients were between 18 and 65 years old and newly diagnosed, with a disease duration of less than 2 months. Exclusion was applied to patients with uncontrolled infections, other autoimmune diseases, pregnancy or lactation. Diagnoses relied on clinical symptoms, serum thyroxine and TRAb, thyroid ultrasound and orbital computed tomography. PBMCs were separated from under 12 ml of fresh peripheral blood using Ficoll-Paque density gradient centrifugation. Total RNA was extracted using Trizol reagent, and RNA quality was assessed on an Agilent 2100 Bioanalyzer. These data come from a study of T cells in Graves' hyperthyroidism and ophthalmopathy (dated by TCRdb to about 2019). Concerning the study at large: Peripheral blood was collected at initial diagnosis, before any treatment. A discovery cohort of around 98 patients, 43 with Graves' ophthalmopathy and 57 with stable Graves' hyperthyroidism, was used to find distinguishing TCR V-J signatures. An independent validation cohort of 18 to 20 hyperthyroidism patients and about 16 patients who later progressed to ophthalmopathy tested prospective prediction of ophthalmopathy. The roughly 100 discovery patients were randomly divided into training and test sets at a 7:3 ratio. Thyroid tissue and blood T-cell repertoires from six Graves' hyperthyroidism patients were also compared in the study. Following sampling, methimazole starting at 30 mg daily was given to hyperthyroidism patients, and high-dose intravenous methylprednisolone was given to ophthalmopathy patients. TCR Vbeta CDR3 sequencing of 130 to 150 peripheral blood samples (roughly 41 ophthalmopathy, roughly 74 hyperthyroidism and some 17 progressor patients) is reported in the paper. What the study reported, not specific to this receptor: No statistical method was used to set the sample size in advance, and investigators knew the group allocation. In cross-validation, a model built on a 13 V-J signature told ophthalmopathy apart from stable hyperthyroidism with 87.88% sensitivity and roughly 82% specificity, and in testing the same model reached 80%/75%. In validation, the model predicted progression to ophthalmopathy with about 71% sensitivity and 72.22% specificity, a median of about 6 months before onset. Most expanded thyroid clonotypes (frequency above 0.001) were also detected in blood, a finding suggesting that blood repertoires may reflect thyroid immune responses.

TCR beta CDR3 regions were amplified from RNA transcripts. The TCR CDR3 was subjected to a first round of RT-PCR using the HTBI primer set and the Qiagen OneStep RT-PCR kit. A second multiplex PCR round built the libraries, followed by size selection and purification. Sequencing of the libraries was done on an Illumina HiSeq2000 using paired-end 100 bp reads. The original methods were these. SOAPnuke was used to process the raw data, with reads discarded if the reads contained adapters or uncalled bases, had a mean Phred below 15, or lacked an exact constant-primer or identifier match. COPE v1.2.5 was used to merge the high-quality paired reads, and each unique nucleotide sequence was defined as a clonotype. Clonotypes were aligned to IMGT TRBV, TRBD and TRBJ reference segments using MiTCR v1.1. Only V-J combinations with frequency above 0.0001, covering 99% to 99.2% of repertoires, were analysed. The TCS score was defined as the ratio of F50 (clonal expansion) to E x V (chaos), calculated using BLOSUM62-based TCRdist between CDR3 peptides within each V-J. Welch's t-statistics and random forest reduced roughly 530 V-J features to fewer than 15, which were used in a naive Bayes classifier (R e1071). Using fastp at Q25 and MiXCR, TCRdb reprocessed the public reads and kept productive beta chains. Rows merge per CDR3 protein into single entries with the most common DNA and genes. For this entry, the V and J calls and clone size follow TCRdb and not the study's own pipeline. The sample table holds around 290,000 distinct CDR3 sequences, of which roughly 13% were seen once. 7.9% of the sample lies in the top ten.

Reading the germline V gene gives CDR1 ENHRY and CDR2 SYGVKD. Inclusive of the bounding cysteine and phenylalanine, the CDR3 is 17 residues long. Only the CDR3 portion is preserved as DNA: 51 bases, with reading frame beginning at the first base. Between the V and J ends, shortened by 0 bases and 3 bases respectively, the junction contains 15 bases. The sequence is built from TRBV10-3 and TRBJ1-5; TRBD1 is a weak D gene call, 6 bases matching. What was sequenced was blood. The TCR was taken from a woman in her 40s with Graves' hyperthyroidism. The bases read TGTGCCATCAGTGAGTCGTGGGGACCAGGGGACAATCAGCCCCAGCATTTT. This translates into CAISESWGPGDNQPQHF.